This passage covers 25 T cell receptor beta chains from one sample sequenced in a study of blood T cell repertoires in COVID-19. The repertoire was sequenced with immunoSEQ multiplex PCR; TCRdb's copy has only in-frame clones and lacks some. The table has 310,000 or so clones, approximately 86% seen once. Sequenced material: PBMCs or T cells enriched from blood (not recorded which). All receptors come from a young woman who had recovered from COVID-19.

This rearrangement joins TRBV15 to TRBJ2-7; D is unclear. The CDR3 length is 17 residues. V lost 1 base to trimming and J lost 1 base, with 17 bases between them. Germline CDR1 is LNHNV and CDR2 is YYDKDF (reference sequence). CDR3: CATSRADLTAPSYEQYF. In DNA, the CDR3 is TGTGCCACCAGCAGAGCCGACCTAACAGCCCCTTCCTACGAGCAGTACTTC. Looking up the rest from reference TRBV15 and TRBJ2-7 gives the full variable domain: DAMVIQNPRYQVTQFGKPVTLSCSQTLNHNVMYWYQQKSSQAPKLLFHYYDKDFNNEADTPDNFQSRRPNTSFCFLDIRSPGLGDTAMYLCATSRADLTAPSYEQYFGPGTRLTVT.

This clone came up a few times. The chain has TRBV28 and TRBJ2-2, with D possibly being TRBD2 (6 bases). Germline loops: CDR1 MDHEN, CDR2 SYDVKM. This CDR3 contains 13 residues. Trimming cost V 7 bases and J 7 bases, with 13 bases left between them. The CDR3 here is CASTAGLFGELFF. As DNA, the CDR3 is TGTGCCAGCACCGCGGGACTTTTCGGGGAGCTGTTTTTT. The complete variable domain, with remaining parts taken from reference TRBV28 and TRBJ2-2, reads DVKVTQSSRYLVKRTGEKVFLECVQDMDHENMFWYRQDPGLGLRLIYFSYDVKMKEKGDIPEGYSVSREKKERFSLILESASTNQTSMYLCASTAGLFGELFFGEGSRLTVL.

Turning to this clone: The sample holds other DNA sequences that translate to the same CDR3. V is TRBV30 and J is TRBJ1-5, with 7 bases fitting TRBD1. Losses at the gene ends were 1 base for V and 2 bases for J; bases not matched to a gene: 2. CDR3 size: 14 residues. Germline V CDR1 and CDR2: GTSNPN, SVGIG (reference sequence). Here the CDR3 DNA reads TGTGCCTGGAGTGCCGGACAGGGCAATCAGCCCCAGCATTTT. This translates into CAWSAGQGNQPQHF.

This clone has only one observation. V usage is TRBV5-4 and J usage is TRBJ2-4; 8 bases align to TRBD2. Trimming took 0 bases from V and 8 from J; bases not matched to a gene: 4. Germline V lookup: CDR1 SGHNT, CDR2 YYREEE (reference sequence). The CDR3 is made up of 14 amino acids. The DNA of the CDR3 is TGTGCCAGCAGCTTGGAACTAGCGGCAGACATTCAGTACTTC. Its translation: CASSLELAADIQYF.

The V gene is TRBV11-2, the J gene TRBJ2-7, with D possibly matching TRBD1 (5 bases). Germline V gene sequence: CDR1 SGHAT, CDR2 FQNNGV. This CDR3 region has 13 residues. Trimming cost V 5 bases and J 3 bases, with 11 bases left between them. CDR3 DNA: TGTGCCAGCAGCAGGGGTGTCCTCTACGAGCAGTACTTC. Its protein is CASSRGVLYEQYF.

This chain links TRBV5-1 with TRBJ2-5; a weak D match, TRBD1 (7 bases). The CDR3 contains 15 residues. Germline V gene lookup returns CDR1 SGHRS and CDR2 YFSETQ. The V and J ends lost 4 bases and 4 bases respectively, with 17 bases between them. The CDR3 DNA reads TGCGCCAGCAGCGCCCTGCAGGGGGGTATAGAGACCCAGTACTTC. Its protein is CASSALQGGIETQYF. Supplemented by reference TRBV5-1 and TRBJ2-5, the full variable domain reads KAGVTQTPRYLIKTRGQQVTLSCSPISGHRSVSWYQQTPGQGLQFLFEYFSETQRNKGNFPGRFSGRQFSNSRSEMNVSTLELGDSALYLCASSALQGGIETQYFGPGTRLLVL.

This chain joins TRBV2 and TRBJ2-3, with 12 bases that match TRBD2. The CDR3 is 15 residues long. CDR1 and CDR2 from the germline V gene are SNHLY and FYNNEI. The V segment lost 5 bases and the J segment 4 bases; nucleotides outside the gene matches: 4. CDR3 DNA sequence: TGTGCCAGCAGTACTCGACTAGCGGGAGCAGATACGCAGTATTTT. Its protein is CASSTRLAGADTQYF. Full variable domain (remainder filled in from reference TRBV2 and TRBJ2-3): EPEVTQTPSHQVTQMGQEVILRCVPISNHLYFYWYRQILGQKVEFLVSFYNNEISEKSEIFDDQFSVERPDGSNFTLKIRSTKLEDSAMYFCASSTRLAGADTQYFGPGTRLTVL.

The V gene is TRBV7-6, the J gene TRBJ2-3; D is perhaps TRBD1 (6 bases). The germline CDR1 and CDR2 sequences are SGHVS and FNYEAQ. The CDR3 length is 15 residues. Between the trimmed V and J ends, which lost 5 bases and 2 bases, there was a span of 14 bases. CDR3 coding DNA: TGTGCCAGCAGCATCACTTGGGGGCACACAGATACGCAGTATTTT. Translating gives CASSITWGHTDTQYF.

This chain joins TRBV5-1 and TRBJ2-3; TRBD2 aligns across 8 bases. J lost 4 bases, V lost 1 base, and 11 bases had no gene match. In germline, CDR1 is SGHRS, CDR2 YFSETQ. This CDR3 is built from 17 residues. Here the CDR3 reads CASSLSSLGLGSDTQYF. The CDR3 DNA follows: TGCGCCAGCAGCTTGAGCAGTTTGGGACTAGGGTCAGATACGCAGTATTTT. Variable domain in full (rest from reference TRBV5-1 and TRBJ2-3): KAGVTQTPRYLIKTRGQQVTLSCSPISGHRSVSWYQQTPGQGLQFLFEYFSETQRNKGNFPGRFSGRQFSNSRSEMNVSTLELGDSALYLCASSLSSLGLGSDTQYFGPGTRLTVL.

This clone appeared many times. This chain links TRBV18 with TRBJ2-3; 13 positions agree with TRBD2. Germline trimming cut 6 bases from V and 3 bases from J; bases unmatched to any gene: 3. Germline V gene data show CDR1 as KGHSH and CDR2 as LQKENI. The CDR3 is 15 amino acids. For the CDR3, the DNA is TGTGCCAGCTCGGGACTAGCGGGAACTACAGATACGCAGTATTTT. This sequence encodes CASSGLAGTTDTQYF.

The chain is built from TRBV27 and TRBJ2-3, with 11 bases matching TRBD2. After removal of 6 bases from V and 2 bases from J, the junction contained 10 bases not matched to a gene. Germline loops: CDR1 MNHEY, CDR2 SMNVEV (reference sequence). The CDR3 is 17 residues long. In DNA form, the CDR3 reads TGTGCCAGCAGGTTCTTAGGACTAGCGGGTAACACAGATACGCAGTATTTT. It yields the protein CASRFLGLAGNTDTQYF.

V gene TRBV7-3 combines with J gene TRBJ2-3; a weak D match, TRBD1 (6 bases). Trimming removed 2 bases at V and 6 bases at J, with 15 bases between. This CDR3 region has 15 residues. Looked up from germline, CDR1 is SGHTA and CDR2 is FQGTGA. As DNA, the CDR3 is TGTGCCAGCAGCTTAGACGGCAGGGGACGGGATACGCAGTATTTT. Protein: CASSLDGRGRDTQYF.

The chain has TRBV11-3 and TRBJ2-1; the D gene is possibly TRBD2 (7 bases). The CDR3 runs to 14 residues. Between the trimmed V and J ends, which lost 5 bases and 9 bases, there was a span of 17 bases. The germline gives CDR1 SGHNT, CDR2 YENEEA. CDR3 sequence: CASSGGGSFPEQFF. The CDR3 DNA sequence: TGTGCCAGCAGCGGGGGCGGGAGTTTCCCTGAGCAGTTCTTC.

V and J are TRBV6-6 and TRBJ1-1, with D unclear. Germline loops: CDR1 MNHNY, CDR2 SVGAGI (reference sequence). The CDR3 totals 14 residues. The V end lost 6 bases, the J end lost 5 bases, and 16 bases lay between the germline ends. In nucleotides, the CDR3 is TGTGCCAGCAGGGCGGCCGGGGAGAAAACTGAAGCTTTCTTT. Translated, it gives CASRAAGEKTEAFF.

V and J are TRBV4-3 and TRBJ2-3; 8 bases line up with TRBD2. CDR1 and CDR2 (germline): LGHNA, YSLEER. This CDR3 has 18 amino acids. J was trimmed by 2 bases and V by 2 bases; bases with no gene match: 12. For the CDR3, the DNA is TGCGCCAGCAGCCAATTAACCCACCTAGCGGGTTTCACAGATACGCAGTATTTT. It is translated as CASSQLTHLAGFTDTQYF.

This clone appeared a single time. This chain joins TRBV9 and TRBJ2-3; 15 bases align to TRBD2. Trimming took 6 bases from V and 8 from J; bases not matched to a gene: 7. This CDR3 region has 15 residues. CDR1 and CDR2 from the germline V gene are SGDLS and YYNGEE. CDR3: CASTSPGLAGGTQYF. Written as DNA, the CDR3 is TGTGCCAGCACCAGTCCGGGACTAGCGGGGGGTACGCAGTATTTT.

The J gene is TRBJ2-5, the V gene TRBV2, with D maybe TRBD2 (7 bases). CDR1 is SNHLY and CDR2 is FYNNEI in the germline V gene. The CDR3 runs to 15 residues. Trimming removed 3 bases at V and 4 bases at J, with 15 bases between. The CDR3 is CASSERGGGSETQYF. Here the CDR3 DNA reads TGTGCCAGCAGTGAGCGAGGGGGGGGATCAGAGACCCAGTACTTC.

This chain joins TRBV7-4 and TRBJ1-6; D gene ambiguous. Germline V gene data show CDR1 as SGHVT and CDR2 as SQSDAQ. This CDR3 region has 17 residues. The V gene lost 2 bases and the J gene lost 1 base, with 12 bases spanning the gap. The CDR3 DNA reads TGTGCCAGCAGCTTACAGGCAGGTGGTTCCTATAATTCACCCCTCCACTTT. It encodes CASSLQAGGSYNSPLHF.

This chain joins TRBV14 and TRBJ1-4, with D possibly matching TRBD1 (5 bases). V was trimmed by 5 bases and J by 2 bases, leaving 6 bases between them. There are 13 residues in the CDR3. Per the germline V gene, CDR1 is SGHDN and CDR2 is FVKESK. The CDR3 is CASSRGTNEKLFF. CDR3 nucleotide sequence: TGTGCCAGCAGCAGGGGCACTAATGAAAAACTGTTTTTT. Variable domain in full (rest from reference TRBV14 and TRBJ1-4): EAGVTQFPSHSVIEKGQTVTLRCDPISGHDNLYWYRRVMGKEIKFLLHFVKESKQDESGMPNNRFLAERTGGTYSTLKVQPAELEDSGVYFCASSRGTNEKLFFGSGTQLSVL.

The genes are TRBV7-3 and TRBJ1-1, with 7 bases aligning to TRBD1. J was trimmed by 0 bases and V by 3 bases; bases with no gene match: 1. In germline, CDR1 is SGHTA, CDR2 FQGTGA. CDR3 length: 14 amino acids. In DNA form, the CDR3 reads TGTGCCAGCAGCTTGGGACAGTTGAACACTGAAGCTTTCTTT. Its translation: CASSLGQLNTEAFF.

The CDR3 DNA follows: TGTGCCAGCAGTTCGTCCGCCTACAATGAGCAGTTCTTC. It is translated as CASSSSAYNEQFF. The chain links TRBV6-5 to TRBJ2-1, with D uncertain. The germline CDR1 and CDR2 sequences are MNHEY and SVGAGI. V shed 4 bases and J shed 2 bases, with 6 bases lying between them. CDR3 length: 13 amino acids.

The chain joins TRBV7-6 to TRBJ1-5, with a weak D call TRBD1 (6 bases). The CDR3 totals 15 residues. With 5 bases removed from V and 7 bases from J, the gap between germline ends came to 18 bases. Germline CDR1 SGHVS, CDR2 FNYEAQ. CDR3 sequence (DNA): TGTGCCAGCAGCGAGTGGGAACAGGGTGGGCAGCCCCAGCATTTT. Its translation: CASSEWEQGGQPQHF.

This sequence joins TRBV5-1 and TRBJ1-6; 11 bases fit TRBD1. The V segment lost 5 bases and the J segment 7 bases; nucleotides outside the gene matches: 14. The CDR3 spans 18 residues. Germline V gene data show CDR1 as SGHRS and CDR2 as YFSETQ. In nucleotides, the CDR3 is TGCGCCAGCAGGAAATCGGGCGGACAGGGGGCTGGGAATTCACCCCTCCACTTT. Amino acid sequence: CASRKSGGQGAGNSPLHF. Filled out from reference TRBV5-1 and TRBJ1-6, the complete variable domain reads KAGVTQTPRYLIKTRGQQVTLSCSPISGHRSVSWYQQTPGQGLQFLFEYFSETQRNKGNFPGRFSGRQFSNSRSEMNVSTLELGDSALYLCASRKSGGQGAGNSPLHFGNGTRLTVT.

This rearrangement joins TRBV19 to TRBJ1-1, with a possible D match to TRBD1 (5 bases). CDR1 is LNHDA, CDR2 SQIVND, per germline (reference sequence). V was clipped by 0 bases and J by 10 bases, with 12 bases between them. This CDR3 is built from 13 residues. In DNA form, the CDR3 reads TGTGCCAGTAGTATAGATGACAGTGGTGGAGCTTTCTTT. This codes for CASSIDDSGGAFF.

The chain uses TRBV23-1 and TRBJ2-7; TRBD2 agrees at 14 bases. TRBV23-1 is noted as an ORF with a role that remains uncertain. V trimming: 2 bases; J trimming: 2 bases; junction bases outside the gene matches: 5. This CDR3 comprises 17 residues. In nucleotides, the CDR3 is TGCGCCAGCAGTCAACTGGGACTAGCGGGAGTCCCCTACGAGCAGTACTTC. This sequence encodes CASSQLGLAGVPYEQYF.